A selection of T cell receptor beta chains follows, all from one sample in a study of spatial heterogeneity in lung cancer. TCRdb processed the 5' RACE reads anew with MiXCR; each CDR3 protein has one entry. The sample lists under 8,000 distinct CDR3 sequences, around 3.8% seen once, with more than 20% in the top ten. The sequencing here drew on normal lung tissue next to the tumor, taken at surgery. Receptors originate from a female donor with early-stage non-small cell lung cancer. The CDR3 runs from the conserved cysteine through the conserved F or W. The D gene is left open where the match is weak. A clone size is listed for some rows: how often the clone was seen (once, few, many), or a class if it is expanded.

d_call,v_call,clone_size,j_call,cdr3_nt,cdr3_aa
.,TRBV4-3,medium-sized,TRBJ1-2,TGCGCCAGCAGCCAAGAAGGGTCGACGTACACCTTC,CASSQEGSTYTF
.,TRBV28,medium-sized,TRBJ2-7,TGTGCCAGCAGCCAAAGGGGGTCTAACTACGAGCAGTACTTC,CASSQRGSNYEQYF
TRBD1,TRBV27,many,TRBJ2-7,TGTGCCAGCAGTGCTACCGGGACAGGAGGGGAGCAGTACTTC,CASSATGTGGEQYF
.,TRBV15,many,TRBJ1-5,TGTGCCACCAGCAGAGGAGGAGGTACTGATCAGCCCCAGCATTTT,CATSRGGGTDQPQHF
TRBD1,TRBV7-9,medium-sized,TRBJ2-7,TGTGCCAGCAGCTCGACAGGGTTAGGGCCCTACGAGCAGTACTTC,CASSSTGLGPYEQYF
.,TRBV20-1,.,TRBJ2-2,TGCAGTGTAATTGGACGGACGAACACCGGGGAGCTGTTTTTT,CSVIGRTNTGELFF
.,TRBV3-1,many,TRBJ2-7,TGTGCCAGCAGCCAATTTGCGGGGCCCTCCTACGAGCAGTACTTC,CASSQFAGPSYEQYF
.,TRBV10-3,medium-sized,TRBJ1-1,TGTGCCATCAGTGAGAGAAGAGGGGAGCACACTGAAGCTTTCTTT,CAISERRGEHTEAFF
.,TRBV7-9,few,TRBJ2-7,TGTGCCAGCAGCTTAGCAGGGGTCGACTACGAGCAGTACTTC,CASSLAGVDYEQYF
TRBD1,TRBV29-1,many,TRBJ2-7,TGCAGCGTTCGGGACAGCCAGGACCCCCAGTACTTC,CSVRDSQDPQYF
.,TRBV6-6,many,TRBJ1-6,TGTGCCAGCAGTTACTCGGAGCCGGGCGGGGGTTCACCCCTCCACTTT,CASSYSEPGGGSPLHF
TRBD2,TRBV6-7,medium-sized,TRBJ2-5,TGTGCCAGCAGTTCCTCTCCGCCGGGACTAGCTGGCCAAGAGACCCAGTACTTC,CASSSSPPGLAGQETQYF
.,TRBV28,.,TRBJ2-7,TGTGCCAGCAGTATCACAAGGGACATCCAAGACGCCTACGAGCAGTACTTC,CASSITRDIQDAYEQYF
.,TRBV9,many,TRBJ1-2,TGTGCCAGCAGCCGTTGGGATGACGGGGACCTAGATGGCTACACCTTC,CASSRWDDGDLDGYTF
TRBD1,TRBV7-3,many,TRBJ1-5,TGTGCCAGCAGCTTGGGACAGGGGCCATATGGCAATCAGCCCCAGCATTTT,CASSLGQGPYGNQPQHF
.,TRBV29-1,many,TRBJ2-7,TGCAGCGCTAGTTTTTCCTACGAGCAGTACTTC,CSASFSYEQYF
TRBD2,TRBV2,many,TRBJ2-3,TGTGCCAGCAGCGGGGGGGGCACAGATACGCAGTATTTT,CASSGGGTDTQYF
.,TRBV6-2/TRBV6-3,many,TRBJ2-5,TGTGCCAGCAGTTACATACAGACCCAGTACTTC,CASSYIQTQYF
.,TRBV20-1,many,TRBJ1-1,TGCAGTGCCATATTCCCAGGGAAGGTGAGGGGTGAAGCTTTCTTT,CSAIFPGKVRGEAFF
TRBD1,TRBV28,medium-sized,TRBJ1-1,TGTGCCAGCACCTTGCCACAGGGGGCGAGAGCTTTCTTT,CASTLPQGARAFF
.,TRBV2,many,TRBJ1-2,TGTGCCAGCGGAGGACAGCCGGGGAACTATGGCTACACCTTC,CASGGQPGNYGYTF
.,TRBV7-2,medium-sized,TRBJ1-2,TGTGCCAGCAGCTTAGCAGGGGATGCTAACTATGGCTACACCTTC,CASSLAGDANYGYTF
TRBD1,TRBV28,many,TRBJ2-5,TGTGCCAGCAGTTACCCTGGACAGGGGGCCGTACGGGTCCAAGAGACCCAGTACTTC,CASSYPGQGAVRVQETQYF
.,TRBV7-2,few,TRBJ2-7,TGTGCCAGCAGCTTGCTCCAGTGGGACAACTCCTACGAGCAGTACTTC,CASSLLQWDNSYEQYF
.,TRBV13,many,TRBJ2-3,TGTGCCAGCAGCTTAGAGGCGGTAGCTTGGAGCACAGATACGCAGTATTTT,CASSLEAVAWSTDTQYF
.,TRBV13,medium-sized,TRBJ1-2,TGTGCCAGCAACTCGAGGGCAGATATTAACTATGGCTACACCTTC,CASNSRADINYGYTF
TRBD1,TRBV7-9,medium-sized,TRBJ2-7,TGTGCCAGCAGCTTGGCCACAGGGGGCTTGAGCGAGCAGTACTTC,CASSLATGGLSEQYF
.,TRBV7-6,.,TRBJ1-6,TGTGCCAGCAGCACGCGGGACTATAATTCACCCCTCCACTTT,CASSTRDYNSPLHF
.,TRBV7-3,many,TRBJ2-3,TGTGCCAGCAGCCTCTCGACTCCGGGCCCTCTCTCCACAGATACGCAGTATTTT,CASSLSTPGPLSTDTQYF
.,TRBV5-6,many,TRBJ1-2,TGTGCCAGCAGCCCCACGCCGGGACAACGGGGGGGCTACACCTTC,CASSPTPGQRGGYTF
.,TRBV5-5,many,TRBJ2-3,TGTGCCAGCACCTCAGCCACGGTTAGCACAGATACGCAGTATTTT,CASTSATVSTDTQYF
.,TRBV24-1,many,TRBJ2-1,TGTGCCACCAGTGATGCCCATTTGTCGGCCTACAATGAGCAGTTCTTC,CATSDAHLSAYNEQFF
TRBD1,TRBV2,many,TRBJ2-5,TGTGCCAGCACAGACAGGGGGGAGACCCAGTACTTC,CASTDRGETQYF
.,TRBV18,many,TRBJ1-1,TGTGCCAGCTCACGAACAGGTACGAACACTGAAGCTTTCTTT,CASSRTGTNTEAFF
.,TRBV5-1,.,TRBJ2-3,TGCGCCAGCAGCTTCTCCGGGACGGAGGCAGATACGCAGTATTTT,CASSFSGTEADTQYF
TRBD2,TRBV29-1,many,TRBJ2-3,TGCAGCGTTGGTAGCGGGGAACCTCCTACGCAGTATTTT,CSVGSGEPPTQYF
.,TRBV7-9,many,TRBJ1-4,TGTGCCAGCAGCATTCGGGGCAGCCCAACTAATGAAAAACTGTTTTTT,CASSIRGSPTNEKLFF
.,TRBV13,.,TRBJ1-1,TGTGCCAGCGGCGGGGATACGAACACTGAAGCTTTCTTT,CASGGDTNTEAFF
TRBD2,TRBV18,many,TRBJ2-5,TGTGTCAGCTCACCACCCAGCGGGGGGGCCCGGGGAGAGACCCAGTACTTC,CVSSPPSGGARGETQYF
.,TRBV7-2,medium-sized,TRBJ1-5,TGTGCCAGCAGCTATGACAGGTTACAGCCCCAGCATTTT,CASSYDRLQPQHF
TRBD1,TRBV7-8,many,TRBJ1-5,TGTGCCAGCAGTCCCAGGGGGCTTAGCAATCAGCCCCAGCATTTT,CASSPRGLSNQPQHF
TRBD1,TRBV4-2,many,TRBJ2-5,TGTGCCAGCAGCCGAGAGGGGGCATCGCAAGAGACCCAGTACTTC,CASSREGASQETQYF
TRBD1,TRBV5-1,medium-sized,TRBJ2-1,TGCGCCAGCAGCCTTGGACAGGGCACTTCCTACAATGAGCAGTTCTTC,CASSLGQGTSYNEQFF
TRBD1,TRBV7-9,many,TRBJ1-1,TGTGCCAGCAGCCGGGGACAGGGAGCCACTGAAGCTTTCTTT,CASSRGQGATEAFF
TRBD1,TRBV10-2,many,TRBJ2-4,TGCGCCAGCTCAAGATCGCCGGGACAGGGAGTCAAAAACATTCAGTACTTC,CASSRSPGQGVKNIQYF